Listed below are T cell receptor beta chains from one sample, sequenced in a study of blood T cell repertoires in COVID-19. Repertoires were generated with immunoSEQ multiplex PCR, while TCRdb's copy carries only in-frame clones and drops some. The profile covers 40,000 to 60,000 clones, with just over 85% appearing a single time and around 4% taken by the ten largest. Sequenced input: peripheral blood. The receptors stem from a man older than 75 with active COVID-19. Each CDR3 is given with its conserved first and last residue. D genes are given only for firm matches. Only part of the rows carry a size: once, few, many, or a class if the clone is expanded.

J gene | V gene | CDR3 length | clone size | D gene | CDR3 DNA | CDR3 protein
TRBJ1-6 | TRBV28 | 13 | - | TRBD1 | TGTGCCAGCAGCCATGGACAGGGTCGGCCCCTCCACTTT | CASSHGQGRPLHF
TRBJ2-5 | TRBV5-1 | 15 | - | TRBD2 | TGCGCCAGCAGCTGGACGGGACTAGGGGAAGAGACCCAGTACTTC | CASSWTGLGEETQYF
TRBJ2-7 | TRBV10-3 | 16 | - | TRBD2 | TGTGCCATCAGTGAGTCGGGACTAGCGGGAGCGGGCGAGCAGTACTTC | CAISESGLAGAGEQYF
TRBJ2-1 | TRBV27 | 13 | - | - | TGTGCCAGCAGTAACCTAGCAGACAATGAGCAGTTCTTC | CASSNLADNEQFF
TRBJ2-3 | TRBV10-1 | 17 | - | TRBD2 | TGCGCCAGCAGTTCCCAGTTTCGGGCGGGAGTGGCAGATACGCAGTATTTT | CASSSQFRAGVADTQYF
TRBJ2-7 | TRBV2 | 14 | once | - | TGTGCCAGCAGCAAGGAGACAGGACCCTACGAGCAGTACTTC | CASSKETGPYEQYF
TRBJ2-7 | TRBV6-2/TRBV6-3 | 14 | once | - | TGTGCCAGCAGTTTGTACAGGGTACCCTACGAGCAGTACTTC | CASSLYRVPYEQYF
TRBJ2-5 | TRBV9 | 17 | once | - | TGTGCCAGCAGCGTAATGGGCAGCTCAGAGTACCAAGAGACCCAGTACTTC | CASSVMGSSEYQETQYF
TRBJ2-1 | TRBV5-6 | 12 | few | - | TGTGCCAGCAGCACACCGGGACTTGAGCAGTTCTTC | CASSTPGLEQFF
TRBJ1-4 | TRBV7-9 | 14 | - | - | TGTGCCAGCAGCCCGGGACACCCTAATGAAAAACTGTTTTTT | CASSPGHPNEKLFF
TRBJ2-3 | TRBV5-1 | 15 | - | - | TGCGCCAGCAGCTTGGATGGACAGTACACAGATACGCAGTATTTT | CASSLDGQYTDTQYF
TRBJ2-5 | TRBV7-9 | 15 | - | TRBD2 | TGTGCCAGCAGCTTAGATGGCGGGGGAGTGGAGACCCAGTACTTC | CASSLDGGGVETQYF
TRBJ2-2 | TRBV10-3 | 19 | few | TRBD2 | TGTGCCATCAGCCGGAACCCACCGCAACTAGCGGGAGATCTCTGGGAGCTGTTTTTT | CAISRNPPQLAGDLWELFF
TRBJ1-3 | TRBV7-9 | 15 | - | - | TGTGCCAGCAGGAGAGAAGACCTAACTCTCGGGGCCATATATTTT | CASRREDLTLGAIYF
TRBJ2-7 | TRBV5-1 | 15 | - | TRBD1 | TGCGCCAGCAGCTCCACCGGGACAGAACTCTACGAGCAGTACTTC | CASSSTGTELYEQYF
TRBJ2-3 | TRBV25-1 | 11 | - | - | TGTGCCAGCAGCCTCACAGATACGCAGTATTTT | CASSLTDTQYF
TRBJ2-5 | TRBV28 | 16 | - | - | TGTGCCAGCAGTTTATTTCGGGGAATCACCCAAGAGACCCAGTACTTC | CASSLFRGITQETQYF
TRBJ2-1 | TRBV9 | 16 | once | TRBD2 | TGTGCCAGCACAACCAGCGGGAGTGGATCCTACAATGAGCAGTTCTTC | CASTTSGSGSYNEQFF
TRBJ2-1 | TRBV5-1 | 16 | - | TRBD2 | TGCGCCAGCAGCGCCGGGACTAGCGGGGCCTACAATGAGCAGTTCTTC | CASSAGTSGAYNEQFF
TRBJ1-5 | TRBV6-2/TRBV6-3 | 14 | - | - | TGTGCCAGCAGTTATACCGCGCCTAATCAGCCCCAGCATTTT | CASSYTAPNQPQHF